Listed here is a single T cell receptor (beta chain). This clonotype was found a few times. Its specific antigen is unknown. No per-base quality is available; no much larger clone lies one base away. The data were obtained in a study of T cells in Graves' hyperthyroidism and ophthalmopathy (dated by TCRdb to about 2019). Study-level background: Peripheral blood samples were taken at initial diagnosis, before any treatment was given. The 85 to 100 discovery patients were randomly split 7:3 into training and test sets. Prospective prediction of ophthalmopathy was tested in an independent validation cohort of 18 to 20 hyperthyroidism patients and 15 to 17 patients who later progressed to ophthalmopathy. To identify distinguishing TCR V-J signatures, a discovery cohort of 100 patients was used, comprising approximately 40 with Graves' ophthalmopathy and some 60 with stable Graves' hyperthyroidism. After blood sampling, hyperthyroidism patients were treated with methimazole at a starting dose of 30 mg daily, and ophthalmopathy patients were treated with high-dose intravenous methylprednisolone. According to the paper, TCR Vbeta CDR3 sequencing was carried out on 135 peripheral blood samples, which came from some 41 ophthalmopathy, fewer than 80 hyperthyroidism and roughly 17 progressor patients. Thyroid tissue and blood T-cell repertoires from about 6 Graves' hyperthyroidism patients were also compared in the study.

Hyperthyroidism patients were newly diagnosed, had a disease duration of under 2 months, and were aged 18 to 65 years. Exclusion was applied to patients with uncontrolled infections, other autoimmune diseases, pregnancy or lactation. Diagnoses relied on clinical symptoms, serum thyroxine and TRAb, thyroid ultrasound and orbital computed tomography. Blood from progressor patients was collected at the time of first diagnosis with hyperthyroidism, before any ophthalmopathy symptoms had appeared. Ficoll-Paque density gradient centrifugation was used to isolate PBMCs from around 10 ml of fresh peripheral blood. Progressor patients were defined as those initially diagnosed with Graves' hyperthyroidism in whom ophthalmopathy developed during follow-up. Trizol reagent was used to extract total RNA, and RNA quality was then checked on an Agilent 2100 Bioanalyzer. The TCR beta CDR3 regions were amplified from the RNA transcripts. For the first round of RT-PCR on the TCR CDR3, the HTBI primer set was used together with the Qiagen OneStep RT-PCR kit. The libraries were constructed in a second round of multiplex PCR and then size-selected and purified. Libraries were sequenced paired-end with 100 bp reads on an Illumina HiSeq2000. In the source study's methods: SOAPnuke was used to process the raw data, with reads discarded if the reads contained adapters or uncalled bases, had a mean Phred below 15, or lacked an exact constant-primer or identifier match. High-quality paired reads were merged using COPE v1.2.5, and each unique nucleotide sequence was defined as a clonotype. Clonotypes were aligned to IMGT TRBV, TRBD and TRBJ reference segments using MiTCR v1.1. The analysis included only V-J combinations with a frequency above 0.0001, which together covered over 98% of the repertoires. The TCS score was defined as the ratio of F50 (clonal expansion) to E x V (chaos), calculated using BLOSUM62-based TCRdist between CDR3 peptides within each V-J. Welch's t-statistics and random forest reduced some 510 V-J features to 10 to 15, which were used in a naive Bayes classifier (R e1071). TCRdb trimmed the raw reads at Q25, called clones with MiXCR and kept productive beta chains. All rows with the same CDR3 protein become a single entry with the most common DNA and genes. The V and J calls here are based on TCRdb, not the publication. The sample table shows over 700,000 distinct CDR3 sequences, and roughly a sixth are seen once. 15% to 20% of the sample is in the top ten clones.

General study outcomes and caveats: Sample size was not statistically predetermined, and investigators were not blinded to group allocation. Ophthalmopathy was separated from stable hyperthyroidism by a 13 V-J signature model, with approximately 85% sensitivity and approximately 84% specificity obtained in cross-validation and 80%/75% obtained in testing. During validation, the model predicted progression to ophthalmopathy a median of approximately six months ahead of onset, with around 71% sensitivity and 72% to 80% specificity. Most expanded thyroid clonotypes (frequency above 0.001) were also detected in blood, suggesting blood repertoires may reflect thyroid immune responses.

The sequence derives from a woman in her 50s with Graves' hyperthyroidism that later progressed to Graves' ophthalmopathy. Sequencing input: blood.

The nucleotides read TGCGCCAGCAGCCAAGGGGGACTAGCGGGTTCAGATACGCAGTATTTT. Protein translation: CASSQGGLAGSDTQYF. The chain was built from TRBV4-1 and TRBJ2-3; TRBD2 agrees with 12 junctional bases. The CDR3 spans 16 residues, from the cysteine through the phenylalanine. Only the CDR3 region is kept as DNA, spanning 48 bases read in frame from base 1. The germline V and J ends show losses of 1 base and 4 bases respectively, and no gene match explains 3 bases of the junction. Sequences MGHRA (CDR1) and YSYEKL (CDR2) are obtained from the germline V gene.